These 20 T cell receptor beta chains were all obtained from the same sample, sequenced in a study of OX40 agonist ivuxolimab in advanced cancers. Profiled with immunoSEQ multiplex PCR; TCRdb holds only in-frame clones, not every one. Of under 60,000 clones in the sample, roughly 82% were seen once. Sample: CD4+ or CD8+ T cells sorted from blood, taken in a trial of the OX40 agonist ivuxolimab. All receptors come from an adult with an advanced solid tumor such as melanoma, head and neck, liver or kidney cancer.

This rearrangement joins TRBV7-3 to TRBJ1-1; the D is unclear. V gave up 4 bases and J gave up 5 bases, with 11 bases separating them. This CDR3 region has 13 residues. Per germline, CDR1 SGHTA and CDR2 FQGTGA. This chain's CDR3 is CASSSGPGTEAFF. CDR3 nucleotides: TGTGCCAGCAGCTCTGGACCCGGGACTGAAGCTTTCTTT. Combining the CDR3 with reference TRBV7-3 and TRBJ1-1 gives the whole variable domain GAGVSQTPSNKVTEKGKYVELRCDPISGHTALYWYRQSLGQGPEFLIYFQGTGAADDSGLPNDRFFAVRPEGSVSTLKIQRTERGDSAVYLCASSSGPGTEAFFGQGTRLTVV.

The CDR3 bases are TGTGCCAGCACGGGGACGGGCGAGACCCAGTACTTC. It translates to CASTGTGETQYF. The chain combines TRBV9 with TRBJ2-5; D possibly matches TRBD1 or TRBD2 (5 bases each). CDR1 is SGDLS, CDR2 YYNGEE, per germline. This CDR3 contains 12 residues. V was cut by 6 bases and J by 5 bases, with 11 bases left in between.

V is TRBV7-2 and J is TRBJ2-5; D may be TRBD1 (5 bases). V lost 4 bases, J lost 7 bases, and 13 bases lay in between. This CDR3 comprises 13 residues. Germline V gene sequence: CDR1 SGHTA, CDR2 FQGNSA. The CDR3 DNA is TGTGCCAGCAGCTCACTCGGTGGGGCGACCCAGTACTTC. Its protein product is CASSSLGGATQYF.

This clone was counted between two and nine times. The chain uses TRBV19 and TRBJ2-3; 7 bases line up with TRBD1. The CDR3 contains 14 residues. J lost 1 base, V lost 5 bases, and 3 bases had no gene match. CDR1 and CDR2 (germline): LNHDA, SQIVND (reference sequence). The CDR3 loop is CASSSGQGTDTQYF. The CDR3 bases are TGTGCCAGTAGTTCCGGACAGGGCACAGATACGCAGTATTTT.

This clone appeared once. V usage is TRBV5-4 and J usage is TRBJ2-1, with 7 bases matching TRBD2. This CDR3 comprises 14 residues. Germline trimming cut 4 bases from V and 4 bases from J; bases unmatched to any gene: 5. Germline CDR1 is SGHNT and CDR2 is YYREEE (reference sequence). CDR3 amino acids: CASSQLADYNEQFF. CDR3 sequence (DNA): TGTGCCAGCAGCCAGCTAGCGGATTACAATGAGCAGTTCTTC.

The V and J genes are TRBV9 and TRBJ2-1; D possibly corresponds to TRBD2 (5 bases). The CDR3 has 15 residues. V was trimmed by 1 base and J by 4 bases, leaving 12 bases between them. From germline, CDR1 is SGDLS and CDR2 YYNGEE. CDR3 protein: CASSVSDGLYNEQFF. For the CDR3, the DNA is TGTGCCAGCAGCGTATCGGACGGACTTTACAATGAGCAGTTCTTC. Complete variable domain (other parts from reference TRBV9 and TRBJ2-1): DSGVTQTPKHLITATGQRVTLRCSPRSGDLSVYWYQQSLDQGLQFLIQYYNGEERAKGNILERFSAQQFPDLHSELNLSSLELGDSALYFCASSVSDGLYNEQFFGPGTRLTVL.

The J gene is TRBJ2-2, the V gene TRBV7-3, with TRBD2 identical over 8 bases. Trimming removed 2 bases from V and 1 base from J; junction bases left unmatched: 6. Germline CDR1 is SGHTA and CDR2 is FQGTGA. The CDR3 totals 17 residues. CDR3 sequence (DNA): TGTGCCAGCAGCTTATGGGTTAGCGGGGTGAACACCGGGGAGCTGTTTTTT. Translating gives CASSLWVSGVNTGELFF.

The chain couples TRBV11-2 to TRBJ2-2; D uncertain. Deletions cut 2 bases from V and 0 bases from J, with 7 bases between. Germline V CDR1 and CDR2: SGHAT, FQNNGV. This CDR3 region has 15 residues. CDR3 nucleotides: TGTGCCAGCAGCTTATGGGCCGCGAACACCGGGGAGCTGTTTTTT. Protein: CASSLWAANTGELFF.

V gene TRBV7-6 combines with J gene TRBJ1-2; D unclear. Germline lookup yields CDR1 SGHVS and CDR2 FNYEAQ. V lost 5 bases to trimming and J lost 8 bases, with 12 bases between them. The CDR3 runs 12 residues. This chain's CDR3 is CASSHKSEGYTF. The DNA for the CDR3 is TGTGCCAGCAGCCATAAGAGTGAGGGCTACACCTTC.

V gene TRBV11-3 combines with J gene TRBJ2-4, with D unclear. V was trimmed by 5 bases and J by 7 bases, leaving 12 bases between them. Germline V lookup: CDR1 SGHNT, CDR2 YENEEA. The CDR3 has 13 residues. The DNA for the CDR3 is TGTGCCAGCAGCACAGAGGACGGGAACATTCAGTACTTC. This translates into CASSTEDGNIQYF.

This clone was seen more than once but under ten times. V gene TRBV28 combines with J gene TRBJ2-7; no firm D call. With 8 bases removed from V and 6 bases from J, the gap between germline ends came to 11 bases. The CDR3 contains 11 residues. Germline V gives CDR1 MDHEN, CDR2 SYDVKM. The CDR3 here is CASGLTLEQYF. CDR3 nucleotide sequence: TGTGCCAGCGGCTTGACCCTCGAGCAGTACTTC.

DNA of the CDR3: TGTGCCTGGAGTGTAGGTGGTTATGGCTACACCTTC. Its translation is CAWSVGGYGYTF. The chain combines TRBV30 with TRBJ1-2, with D unclear. V lost 0 bases and J 5 bases, leaving 7 bases between the germline ends. The CDR3 totals 12 residues. Looked up from germline, CDR1 is GTSNPN and CDR2 is SVGIG (reference sequence).

This clone turned up a few times. This chain joins TRBV19 and TRBJ1-5; 11 bases map to TRBD1. V lost 5 bases and J lost 6; bases outside the gene matches: 6. CDR3 length equals 15 residues. Germline V gene data show CDR1 as LNHDA and CDR2 as SQIVND (reference sequence). CDR3 in DNA: TGTGCCAGTAGTGCGGGACAGGGGGGAAGTCAGCCCCAGCATTTT. Protein product: CASSAGQGGSQPQHF.

This chain uses TRBV27 with TRBJ2-7, with 11 bases lining up with TRBD2. The CDR3 sequence is 18 residues long. The germline V gene has CDR1 MNHEY and CDR2 SMNVEV (reference sequence). Trimming removed 0 bases from V and 7 bases from J; junction bases left unmatched: 14. This CDR3 is CASSLSRGLAGGTEEQYF. For the CDR3, the DNA is TGTGCCAGCAGTTTATCGAGAGGACTAGCGGGTGGGACTGAGGAGCAGTACTTC.

V usage is TRBV5-6 and J usage is TRBJ1-5, with D unclear. The CDR3 is made up of 15 amino acids. Trimming took 4 bases from V and 6 from J, leaving 17 bases between them. Germline loops: CDR1 SGHDT, CDR2 YYEEEE. The CDR3 loop reads CASSRGRGLTQPQHF. The CDR3 region has the DNA TGTGCCAGCAGCCGTGGACGAGGCCTTACTCAGCCCCAGCATTTT.

This chain connects TRBV9 to TRBJ1-2, with 9 bases lining up with TRBD1. J was trimmed by 6 bases and V by 4 bases; bases with no gene match: 7. CDR3 size: 14 residues. CDR1 is SGDLS and CDR2 is YYNGEE in the germline V gene. The CDR3 spells CASSLRDRENGYTF. The CDR3, as DNA: TGTGCCAGCAGCCTCCGGGACAGGGAGAATGGCTACACCTTC.

The chain recombines TRBV7-9 with TRBJ2-1; D gene uncertain. The V gene lost 2 bases and the J gene lost 4 bases, with 9 bases spanning the gap. The CDR3 runs to 14 residues. Germline V CDR1 and CDR2: SEHNR, FQNEAQ (reference sequence). The CDR3 DNA reads as TGTGCCAGCAGCTTAATCGCCGATTACAATGAGCAGTTCTTC. It translates to CASSLIADYNEQFF.

J is TRBJ2-1 and V is TRBV18; 10 nucleotides agree with TRBD1. After removal of 5 bases from V and 1 base from J, the junction contained 2 bases not matched to a gene. This CDR3 region has 15 residues. Germline CDR1 is KGHSH and CDR2 is LQKENI. The CDR3 protein is CASSSGQGSYNEQFF. CDR3 in DNA: TGTGCCAGCTCATCGGGACAGGGGTCCTACAATGAGCAGTTCTTC. The variable domain in full, with the rest retrieved from reference TRBV18 and TRBJ2-1, is NAGVMQNPRHLVRRRGQEARLRCSPMKGHSHVYWYRQLPEEGLKFMVYLQKENIIDESGMPKERFSAEFPKEGPSILRIQQVVRGDSAAYFCASSSGQGSYNEQFFGPGTRLTVL.

The chain carries TRBV7-9 and TRBJ1-2; no clear D. Trimming took off 1 base at V and 4 bases at J, with 4 bases between the two ends. The CDR3 totals 12 residues. Per the germline V gene, CDR1 is SEHNR and CDR2 is FQNEAQ (reference sequence). The CDR3 sequence: CASSLEVYGYTF. The CDR3 nucleotides are TGTGCCAGCAGCTTAGAAGTCTATGGCTACACCTTC.

This chain joins TRBV19 and TRBJ2-5; 13 positions match TRBD2. CDR1 is LNHDA, CDR2 SQIVND, per germline (reference sequence). With 7 bases clipped from V and 2 bases from J, the junction kept 4 bases outside the gene matches. The CDR3 is made up of 15 amino acids. The CDR3 bases are TGTGCCAGTACCCAACTAGCGGGAGGGCAAGAGACCCAGTACTTC. Its translation: CASTQLAGGQETQYF.